These T cell receptor beta chains were read from a single sample in a study of blood T cell repertoires in COVID-19. Measured with immunoSEQ multiplex PCR; TCRdb has only the in-frame clones, and not every one. The data contain around 200,000 clones, 80% to 90% of them singletons. The sample taken for sequencing was peripheral blood. Every receptor here comes from a man of 80 years or more with acute or convalescent COVID-19. Both conserved end residues are part of each CDR3. The D gene is left open where the match is weak. Where a row states a size, it is once, few, many or the class of an expanded clone; other rows omit it.

j_gene	d_gene	abundance	v_gene	CDR3nt	CDR3aa
TRBJ1-1	.	.	TRBV18	TGTGCCAGCTCACCCTCGGGGAACACTGAAGCTTTCTTT	CASSPSGNTEAFF
TRBJ2-2	TRBD1	.	TRBV6-4	TGTGCCAGCAGTGCCTCACAGGTGACAGGGGGAAGCACCGGGGAGCTGTTTTTT	CASSASQVTGGSTGELFF
TRBJ1-2	.	.	TRBV29-1	TGCAGCGTTGAAGCAGGACTAGGGTGGGGGAGCCAGGGCTACACCTTC	CSVEAGLGWGSQGYTF
TRBJ2-1	.	.	TRBV24-1	TGTGCCACCAGTGATTCCGAGATTAGCTCCTACAATGAGCAGTTCTTC	CATSDSEISSYNEQFF
TRBJ2-3	TRBD1	.	TRBV9	TGTGCCAGCAGCCTCGACAGGGGGCTAACAGATACGCAGTATTTT	CASSLDRGLTDTQYF
TRBJ2-1	TRBD2	.	TRBV14	TGTGCCAGCAGCCAAAGGGGACTAGCGGGAGGGCCCGCCTACAATGAGCAGTTCTTC	CASSQRGLAGGPAYNEQFF
TRBJ1-1	.	.	TRBV5-1	TGCGCCAGCACTCAGGGGATGAACACTGAAGCTTTCTTT	CASTQGMNTEAFF
TRBJ2-6	.	.	TRBV21-1	TGTGCCACTCATATCAGGGCAGGAGATTCCTCTGGGGCCAACGTCCTGACTTTC	CATHIRAGDSSGANVLTF
TRBJ1-3	TRBD1	.	TRBV11-2	TGTGCCAGCAGCTCGAACGGACAGGGAGGAAACACCATATATTTT	CASSSNGQGGNTIYF
TRBJ1-5	.	.	TRBV12-3/TRBV12-4	TGTGCCAGCAGAGTCAGGTATCAGCCCCAGCATTTT	CASRVRYQPQHF
TRBJ2-7	TRBD1	.	TRBV7-8	TGTGCCAGCAGCCGGAATACAGGGGGCGTCTACGAGCAGTACTTC	CASSRNTGGVYEQYF
TRBJ2-7	TRBD2	once	TRBV28	TGTGCCAGCAGTTCCTGGACTAGCGGGAGCAACGAGCAGTACTTC	CASSSWTSGSNEQYF
TRBJ2-3	.	.	TRBV5-4	TGTGCCAGCAGCTCTAGCACAGATACGCAGTATTTT	CASSSSTDTQYF
TRBJ2-2	.	few	TRBV14	TGTGCCAGCAGCCAAGAACTAGTTTCCGGGGAGCTGTTTTTT	CASSQELVSGELFF
TRBJ1-1	.	once	TRBV6-6	TGTGCCAGCAGTTACGATACCGGGGAGGCTTTCTTT	CASSYDTGEAFF
TRBJ2-2	TRBD1	.	TRBV5-1	TGCGCCAGCAGCTTGGTTGCAGGGGGTGACGGGGAGCTGTTTTTT	CASSLVAGGDGELFF
TRBJ1-1	TRBD1	.	TRBV6-1	TGTGCCAGCAGTGAGTACGACAGGGTGGGCACTGAAGCTTTCTTT	CASSEYDRVGTEAFF
TRBJ1-4	TRBD1	.	TRBV10-3	TGTGCCATCAGTGATCCGACAGGGGGTGGAGGAGAAAAACTGTTTTTT	CAISDPTGGGGEKLFF
TRBJ2-7	TRBD2	.	TRBV2	TGTGCCAGCAGTACCTTTGGACTAGCGGGAGTCGAGCAGTACTTC	CASSTFGLAGVEQYF
TRBJ1-4	TRBD1	once	TRBV6-5	TGTGCCAGCAGTTACTCTCGACAGGGGGCTAATGAAAAACTGTTTTTT	CASSYSRQGANEKLFF
TRBJ2-1	.	.	TRBV7-3	TGTGCCAGCAGCTTTCGAGCGGACAATGAGCAGTTCTTC	CASSFRADNEQFF
TRBJ1-6	TRBD1	.	TRBV19	TGTGCCAGTAGGGGATCGGGACAGTACGGATCACCCCTCCACTTT	CASRGSGQYGSPLHF
TRBJ2-2	.	few	TRBV6-2/TRBV6-3	TGTGCCAGTAGTTATAATCAGGGAACCGGGGAGCTGTTTTTT	CASSYNQGTGELFF
TRBJ1-4	TRBD1	.	TRBV14	TGTGCCAGCAGCCAAGCTAGGGGGCATAATGAAAAACTGTTTTTT	CASSQARGHNEKLFF
TRBJ2-7	.	.	TRBV27	TGTGCCAGCAGTTTATATAGCGGTTCCTACGAGCAGTACTTC	CASSLYSGSYEQYF
TRBJ1-1	.	.	TRBV13	TGTGCCAGCAGCCCCCCTCGGCGCGCAGTCGAGGACACTGAAGCTTTCTTT	CASSPPRRAVEDTEAFF